These 30 T cell receptor beta chains share one sample of origin, sequenced in a study of human T cells and chemical hapten exposure. TCRdb independently ran MiXCR on the RACE reads; one entry per CDR3 protein. The top ten clones hold roughly 27% of a sample with just under 35,000 distinct CDR3 sequences, around 10% of them seen once. Time point indicated: pre-sensitization, week 0. The treatment denotes: therapeutic diphenylcyclopropenone sensitization with weekly scalp DPC. Before extraction, the whole blood was not fractionated, and total RNA was taken from it. The sequenced sample was whole blood, obtained in connection with sensitization to the hapten diphenylcyclopropenone (DPC). These receptors were collected from a man in his forties or fifties with alopecia areata. Some clones in this sample may be carry-over from other donors' samples.

This clonotype has a count of ten or more. The rearrangement joins TRBV29-1 to TRBJ1-2, with TRBD1 matching over 7 bases. This CDR3 contains 14 residues. Trimming at V came to 6 bases and at J to 4 bases, leaving 11 bases not matched to a gene. Germline values: CDR1 SQVTM, CDR2 ANQGSEA. CDR3 in amino acids: CSVTTGDPFYGYTF. Here the CDR3 DNA reads TGCAGCGTAACAACAGGGGACCCATTCTATGGCTACACCTTC.

The chain has TRBV5-4 and TRBJ2-7, with TRBD1 matching 7 bases. CDR1 is SGHNT, CDR2 YYREEE, per germline (reference sequence). The CDR3 loop spans 13 amino acids. J gave up 3 bases and V 3 bases, and 3 bases lay outside the gene matches. DNA for the CDR3: TGTGCCAGCAGCTCTTGGACAGGCTACGAGCAGTACTTC. It yields the protein CASSSWTGYEQYF. The full variable domain, with the rest looked up from reference TRBV5-4 and TRBJ2-7, is ETGVTQSPTHLIKTRGQQVTLRCSSQSGHNTVSWYQQALGQGPQFIFQYYREEENGRGNFPPRFSGLQFPNYSSELNVNALELDDSALYLCASSSWTGYEQYFGPGTRLTVT.

This clonotype has a count of ten or more. The chain combines TRBV29-1 with TRBJ2-7, with a possible D match to TRBD2 (7 bases). Germline V gene sequence: CDR1 SQVTM, CDR2 ANQGSEA. The CDR3 runs to 10 residues. Trimming cost V 2 bases and J 12 bases, with 11 bases left between them. The CDR3 is CSVEWGGRYF. The CDR3 coding sequence is TGCAGCGTTGAATGGGGGGGCCGGTACTTC.

Many counts were recorded for this clonotype. J is TRBJ2-1 and V is TRBV21-1; the tabulated D call, TRBD2, remains unverified against the DNA. TRBV21-1 is noted as a pseudogene. The CDR3 length is 21 residues. The CDR3 DNA reads TGTGCCAGCAGCAAAGAGTCGGATCTAGCGGGAGGCCCTCCACTGTACAATGAGCAGTTCTTC. Its translation: CASSKESDLAGGPPLYNEQFF.

This clonotype has at least ten counts. The chain recombines TRBV5-1 with TRBJ2-7; 7 nucleotides match TRBD1. J gave up 4 bases and V 4 bases, and 14 bases lay outside the gene matches. Germline lookup yields CDR1 SGHRS and CDR2 YFSETQ. This CDR3 spans 16 amino acids. The CDR3 loop reads CASSTRQGLPRYEQYF. DNA for the CDR3: TGCGCCAGCAGCACCCGACAGGGCTTGCCGAGGTACGAGCAGTACTTC.

This clonotype was counted at least ten times. The chain combines TRBV7-7 with TRBJ2-1; TRBD1 is a possible D gene (5 bases). V was clipped by 5 bases and J by 6 bases, with 14 bases between them. The CDR3 totals 14 residues. CDR1 is SSHAT and CDR2 is FNYEAQ in the germline V gene (reference sequence). The DNA of the CDR3 is TGTGCCAGCAGCGCGGCAGGGTCCGCCAATGAGCAGTTCTTC. This translates into CASSAAGSANEQFF. Drawing the rest from reference TRBV7-7 and TRBJ2-1, the complete variable domain is GAGVSQSPRYKVTKRGQDVTLRCDPISSHATLYWYQQALGQGPEFLTYFNYEAQPDKSGLPSDRFSAERPEGSISTLTIQRTEQRDSAMYRCASSAAGSANEQFFGPGTRLTVL.

This clonotype was found many times. The chain combines TRBV7-2 with TRBJ2-3, with TRBD2 matching 12 bases. The V and J ends lost 1 base and 5 bases, in that order; junction bases with no gene match: 10. CDR1 SGHTA and CDR2 FQGNSA come from the germline V gene. CDR3 length: 18 amino acids. CDR3 in amino acids: CASSLGPLAGGHRDTQYF. CDR3 DNA: TGTGCCAGCAGCTTAGGCCCGCTAGCGGGAGGGCATCGAGATACGCAGTATTTT.

The chain is built from TRBV7-2 and TRBJ2-6; TRBD2 agrees at 7 bases. CDR1 is SGHTA, CDR2 FQGNSA, per germline. V gave up 6 bases and J gave up 4 bases; unmatched junction bases: 6. The CDR3 loop spans 15 amino acids. In nucleotides, the CDR3 is TGTGCCAGCAGGACGAGCGGGACCGGGGCCAACGTCCTGACTTTC. It specifies CASRTSGTGANVLTF.

Only one count was recorded for this clonotype. This sequence may be a read error, since a much larger clone differs from it by one base. The genes are TRBV10-3 and TRBJ2-7, with TRBD2 identical over 10 bases. The CDR3 extends over 17 amino acids. Germline V gives CDR1 ENHRY, CDR2 SYGVKD. After removal of 4 bases from V and 3 bases from J, the junction contained 12 bases not matched to a gene. CDR3 region: CAISVGTSGTQVYEQYF. The CDR3 region has the DNA TGTGCCATCAGTGTAGGAACTAGCGGGACCCAAGTCTACGAGCAGTACTTC.

This clonotype appeared many times. The CDR3 DNA reads as TGTGCCAGCAGCCGATACGGACAGCCGAGGAATGAGCAGTTCTTC. The encoded protein is CASSRYGQPRNEQFF. This chain joins TRBV7-9 and TRBJ2-1; possible D gene TRBD1, 6 bases. Germline V CDR1 and CDR2: SEHNR, FQNEAQ (reference sequence). The ends were cut back, 5 bases at V and 7 bases at J, with 18 bases in the middle. This CDR3 has 15 amino acids. Full variable domain (rest looked up from reference TRBV7-9 and TRBJ2-1): DTGVSQNPRHKITKRGQNVTFRCDPISEHNRLYWYRQTLGQGPEFLTYFQNEAQLEKSRLLSDRFSAERPKGSFSTLEIQRTEQGDSAMYLCASSRYGQPRNEQFFGPGTRLTVL.

This clonotype was recorded many times. CDR3 region: CASSLIRQETQYF. For the CDR3, the DNA is TGTGCCAGCAGCTTAATCCGCCAAGAGACCCAGTACTTC. This chain joins TRBV13 and TRBJ2-5; no definite D call. Germline V gene data show CDR1 as PRHDT and CDR2 as FYEKMQ (reference sequence). The CDR3 extends over 13 amino acids. Trimming shortened V by 2 bases and J by 1 base, and 5 bases separated the two germline ends.

CDR3 protein: CAALPMVAQGQPQHF. CDR3 bases: TGTGCCGCTCTCCCCATGGTGGCCCAGGGTCAGCCCCAGCATTTT. The chain joins TRBV28 to TRBJ1-5; tentative D call: TRBD1 (5 bases). V lost 11 bases and J lost 6, with 23 bases in between. This CDR3 is built from 15 residues. In germline, CDR1 is MDHEN, CDR2 SYDVKM. The full variable domain, completed using reference TRBV28 and TRBJ1-5, is DVKVTQSSRYLVKRTGEKVFLECVQDMDHENMFWYRQDPGLGLRLIYFSYDVKMKEKGDIPEGYSVSREKKERFSLILESASTNQTSMYLCAALPMVAQGQPQHFGDGTRLSIL.

The V and J genes are TRBV7-9 and TRBJ1-4; TRBD1 aligns across 10 bases. V was clipped by 5 bases and J by 7 bases; unmatched bases: 7. This CDR3 has 15 residues. CDR1 and CDR2 (germline): SEHNR, FQNEAQ (reference sequence). The DNA of the CDR3 is TGTGCCAGCAGCGCCACGACAGGGGGCTTTGAAAAACTGTTTTTT. Translation: CASSATTGGFEKLFF. Based on the CDR3 plus reference TRBV7-9 and TRBJ1-4, the full variable domain is DTGVSQNPRHKITKRGQNVTFRCDPISEHNRLYWYRQTLGQGPEFLTYFQNEAQLEKSRLLSDRFSAERPKGSFSTLEIQRTEQGDSAMYLCASSATTGGFEKLFFGSGTQLSVL.

This chain joins TRBV30 and TRBJ1-6; D possibly corresponds to TRBD1 (5 bases). Germline lookup yields CDR1 GTSNPN and CDR2 SVGIG (reference sequence). Trimming took 7 bases from V and 7 from J, leaving 14 bases between them. This CDR3 has 13 residues. CDR3 coding DNA: TGTGCCTCCCAGGGAGGTAGGAATTCACCCCTCCACTTT. This gives the protein CASQGGRNSPLHF. The variable domain in full, completed from reference TRBV30 and TRBJ1-6, reads SQTIHQWPATLVQPVGSPLSLECTVEGTSNPNLYWYRQAAGRGLQLLFYSVGIGQISSEVPQNLSASRPQDRQFILSSKKLLLSDSGFYLCASQGGRNSPLHFGNGTRLTVT.

This clonotype occurred many times. V usage is TRBV7-9 and J usage is TRBJ2-4; 14 bases agree with TRBD2. In germline, CDR1 is SEHNR, CDR2 FQNEAQ (reference sequence). Trimming cost V 6 bases and J 12 bases; bases outside gene matches: 4. This CDR3 comprises 13 residues. CDR3 DNA: TGTGCCAGCAGTACCGGGACTAGCGGGAGTCAGTACTTC. Its protein product is CASSTGTSGSQYF.

The chain carries TRBV20-1 and TRBJ2-6, with D perhaps matching TRBD1 (5 bases). In germline, CDR1 is DFQATT, CDR2 SNEGSKA (reference sequence). The length of the CDR3 is 18 residues. The germline V and J ends were trimmed by 5 bases and 0 bases, with 20 bases remaining between them. CDR3 region: CSAPTRQGHFSGANVLTF. The CDR3 coding sequence is TGCAGTGCTCCAACCCGCCAAGGACACTTCTCTGGGGCCAACGTCCTGACTTTC.

This clonotype was recorded at least ten times. V gene TRBV3-1 combines with J gene TRBJ1-5; no definite D call. The ends were cut back, 1 base at V and 3 bases at J, with 10 bases in the middle. CDR1 LGHDT and CDR2 YNNKEL come from the germline V gene (reference sequence). The CDR3 spans 15 residues. CDR3 region: CASSQGIDFNQPQHF. CDR3 bases: TGTGCCAGCAGCCAAGGAATTGACTTCAATCAGCCCCAGCATTTT.

This clonotype appeared many times. The chain couples TRBV11-2 to TRBJ2-5; D remains ambiguous. Trimming pared 4 bases from V and 5 bases from J, leaving 17 bases between. The germline gives CDR1 SGHAT, CDR2 FQNNGV. This CDR3 is 15 amino acids long. This chain's CDR3 is CASSSALGSGETQYF. The CDR3 nucleotides are TGTGCCAGCAGCTCAGCTCTCGGAAGTGGGGAGACCCAGTACTTC.

This clonotype occurred many times. The V call is TRBV4-2, the J call TRBJ2-5; D may be TRBD1 (7 bases). CDR3 length: 15 residues. CDR1 is LGHNA, CDR2 YNFKEQ, per germline. Trimming cost V 1 base and J 5 bases, with 14 bases left between them. CDR3 region: CASSQGRDSGETQYF. The CDR3 region has the DNA TGTGCCAGCAGCCAAGGACGGGACAGCGGGGAGACCCAGTACTTC.

This clonotype was seen a few times. V usage is TRBV29-1 and J usage is TRBJ1-5, with 7 bases identical to TRBD1. The germline gives CDR1 SQVTM, CDR2 ANQGSEA. The junction had 10 bases not matched to a gene; V was cut back by 4 bases and J by 7 bases. This CDR3 contains 14 residues. CDR3 amino acids: CSVGRGRGGQPQHF. The CDR3 DNA follows: TGCAGCGTTGGAAGGGGGCGCGGAGGGCAGCCCCAGCATTTT.

In its sample, this clonotype was seen once. A single base separates this from a much larger clone, so it may be a read error. This chain uses TRBV20-1 with TRBJ2-7; tentatively, D is TRBD1 or TRBD2 (5 bases each). The CDR3 extends over 14 amino acids. V lost 8 bases, J lost 3 bases, and 20 bases lay in between. The germline CDR1 and CDR2 sequences are DFQATT and SNEGSKA (reference sequence). The CDR3 DNA is TGCAGTACTACTCTTGGGGGTACCAGCTACGAGCAGTACTTC. This codes for CSTTLGGTSYEQYF.

The rearrangement joins TRBV4-1 to TRBJ2-2; a weak D match, TRBD2 (6 bases). There are 15 residues in the CDR3. V shed 0 bases and J shed 5 bases, with 10 bases lying between them. Germline V CDR1 and CDR2: MGHRA, YSYEKL. In nucleotides, the CDR3 is TGCGCCAGCAGCCAAGAGGGACTCTTAACCGGGGAGCTGTTTTTT. Its protein product is CASSQEGLLTGELFF.

The chain employs TRBV29-1 and TRBJ2-7; D gene ambiguous. The CDR3 has 15 amino acids. CDR1 and CDR2 (germline): SQVTM, ANQGSEA. V gave up 5 bases and J gave up 5 bases, with 22 bases separating them. CDR3 loop: CSVIFRNDPRDEQYF. CDR3 DNA: TGCAGCGTTATTTTTCGGAATGATCCCCGGGACGAGCAGTACTTC.

This clonotype was seen at least ten times. A junction boundary mismatches the germline segment, possibly from a read error. V usage is TRBV7-2 and J usage is TRBJ2-1; 11 nucleotides match TRBD1. CDR3 length: 12 amino acids. Per germline, CDR1 SGHTA and CDR2 FQGNSA. Here the CDR3 reads CASSPGTGGWVF. In DNA, the CDR3 is TGTGCCAGCAGCCCAGGGACAGGGGGTTGGGTCTTC.

This clonotype occurred many times. The chain couples TRBV11-2 to TRBJ2-1, with D maybe TRBD1 (6 bases). Trimming shortened V by 5 bases and J by 10 bases, and 15 bases separated the two germline ends. This CDR3 is built from 13 residues. In germline, CDR1 is SGHAT, CDR2 FQNNGV. Here the CDR3 DNA reads TGTGCCAGCAGCCTCGAGAGTGGGGGCGAGCAGTTCTTC. This encodes CASSLESGGEQFF. The full variable domain, in which reference TRBV11-2 and TRBJ2-1 provide the parts outside the CDR3, is EAGVAQSPRYKIIEKRQSVAFWCNPISGHATLYWYQQILGQGPKLLIQFQNNGVVDDSQLPKDRFSAERLKGVDSTLKIQPAKLEDSAVYLCASSLESGGEQFFGPGTRLTVL.

Points on this clonotype: One junction end does not reproduce the germline sequence, and a read error may be involved. The rearrangement joins TRBV6-1 to TRBJ2-1; 8 bases map to TRBD1. The CDR3 extends over 11 amino acids. Germline V CDR1 and CDR2: MNHNS, SASEGT. Here the CDR3 DNA reads TGTGCCAGCAGTGAAGTGACGGGACAGGACTTC. Translated, it gives CASSEVTGQDF.

There are many counts of this clonotype. The chain carries TRBV20-1 and TRBJ2-7; D is possibly TRBD2 (6 bases). V shed 6 bases and J shed 4 bases, with 10 bases lying between them. The germline CDR1 and CDR2 sequences are DFQATT and SNEGSKA (reference sequence). The CDR3 has 11 residues. The CDR3 region has the DNA TGCAGTGCGCCGGAGGGGTACGAGCAGTACTTC. Its translation: CSAPEGYEQYF.

In its sample, this clonotype was seen many times. The chain couples TRBV10-3 to TRBJ2-1, with 11 bases aligning to TRBD2. J gave up 3 bases and V 4 bases, and 17 bases lay outside the gene matches. Germline V lookup: CDR1 ENHRY, CDR2 SYGVKD. The CDR3 sequence is 20 residues long. This CDR3 reads CAISGAPGLAEEQDYNEQFF. As DNA, the CDR3 is TGTGCCATCAGTGGGGCCCCGGGACTAGCGGAGGAGCAAGACTACAATGAGCAGTTCTTC.

The rearrangement uses TRBV11-2 and TRBJ1-1; 8 nucleotides match TRBD1. From germline, CDR1 is SGHAT and CDR2 FQNNGV. The CDR3 is 14 amino acids. Germline trimming cut 6 bases from V and 9 bases from J; bases unmatched to any gene: 12. CDR3 DNA sequence: TGTGCCAGCAGTTCCCCTCAGGACAGGGATAAAGCTTTCTTT. It codes for CASSSPQDRDKAFF.

The sample holds many counts of this clonotype. This chain links TRBV3-1 with TRBJ2-1; TRBD2 matches 15 bases. The V gene's germline CDR1 is LGHDT and CDR2 YNNKEL (reference sequence). Germline trimming cut 3 bases from V and 9 bases from J; bases unmatched to any gene: 6. This CDR3 has 16 amino acids. The CDR3 region has the DNA TGTGCCAGCAGCCACTCGGGACTAGCGGGAGGAGGTGAGCAGTTCTTC. It yields the protein CASSHSGLAGGGEQFF.